These 32 T cell receptor beta chains came from one sample sequenced in a study of radiotherapy plus CTLA-4 blockade in lung cancer. Method: immunoSEQ multiplex PCR; TCRdb's copy keeps in-frame clones and lacks some. Of tens of thousands of clones listed, about 72% were seen once; the top ten hold approximately 15%. Specimen: peripheral blood, collected from a patient treated with radiotherapy plus ipilimumab. Source of these receptors: a human donor with non-small cell lung cancer whose response to radiotherapy plus ipilimumab could not be evaluated. Some clones in this sample may be carry-over from other donors' samples.

This chain connects TRBV7-3 to TRBJ2-2; the D gene is possibly TRBD1 (5 bases). Germline V gives CDR1 SGHTA, CDR2 FQGTGA. V lost 5 bases and J lost 5, with 18 bases in between. The length of the CDR3 is 16 residues. The CDR3 DNA reads as TGTGCCAGCAGCCACGTAAAGGGGCCAGATACCGGGGAGCTGTTTTTT. Its protein is CASSHVKGPDTGELFF.

The gene calls are TRBV7-9 and TRBJ1-3; D unclear. The CDR3 extends over 12 amino acids. CDR1 is SEHNR, CDR2 FQNEAQ, per germline (reference sequence). The ends were cut back, 3 bases at V and 8 bases at J, with 8 bases in the middle. The CDR3 DNA reads TGTGCCAGCAGCTTGTCGGGTTACACCATATATTTT. Translating it yields CASSLSGYTIYF.

V is TRBV5-6 and J is TRBJ2-3, with TRBD1 matching 9 bases. Unmatched junction bases numbered 5, after V lost 4 bases and J lost 2 bases. The CDR3 runs to 15 residues. Per the germline V gene, CDR1 is SGHDT and CDR2 is YYEEEE. The CDR3 spells CASSRGQGFTDTQYF. CDR3 bases: TGTGCCAGCAGCCGCGGACAGGGGTTCACAGATACGCAGTATTTT.

The J gene is TRBJ2-7, the V gene TRBV6-5, with TRBD1 as a possible D gene (5 bases). With 0 bases removed from V and 3 bases from J, the gap between germline ends came to 12 bases. Germline-derived CDR1 and CDR2 are MNHEY and SVGAGI. CDR3 size: 15 residues. The CDR3 sequence is CASSYSRGLYYEQYF. The CDR3 bases are TGTGCCAGCAGTTACTCAAGGGGCCTGTACTACGAGCAGTACTTC.

This clone appeared a single time. The chain is built from TRBV28 and TRBJ1-1, with D possibly matching TRBD1 (5 bases). The V gene lost 3 bases and the J gene lost 10 bases, with 21 bases spanning the gap. The CDR3 is made up of 15 amino acids. Germline V gene lookup returns CDR1 MDHEN and CDR2 SYDVKM. The DNA for the CDR3 is TGTGCCAGCAGTTTTCCAGTCCGGGACTCCCTCCGAGCTTTCTTT. The encoded protein is CASSFPVRDSLRAFF.

The chain joins TRBV7-2 to TRBJ2-3; 8 bases fit TRBD2. Trimming cost V 3 bases and J 1 base; bases outside gene matches: 6. Looked up from germline, CDR1 is SGHTA and CDR2 is FQGNSA. The CDR3 has 16 amino acids. The CDR3 coding sequence is TGTGCCAGCAGCTTCAGGGCGGGGGGAGGCACAGATACGCAGTATTTT. Amino acid sequence: CASSFRAGGGTDTQYF.

The rearrangement links TRBV6-6 to TRBJ2-3; D remains ambiguous. The CDR3 sequence is 14 residues long. V dropped 1 base and J dropped 2 bases, with 7 bases sitting between them. Per germline, CDR1 MNHNY and CDR2 SVGAGI (reference sequence). CDR3 DNA: TGTGCCAGCAGTTACTTCCAGGTCACAGATACGCAGTATTTT. This translates into CASSYFQVTDTQYF.

The chain recombines TRBV9 with TRBJ1-4; tentative D call: TRBD1 (5 bases). Germline V gives CDR1 SGDLS, CDR2 YYNGEE. There are 16 residues in the CDR3. The V end was cut by 0 bases, the J end by 0 bases, with 9 bases between. CDR3 DNA: TGTGCCAGCAGCGTAGATGTGACAGCAACTAATGAAAAACTGTTTTTT. This gives the protein CASSVDVTATNEKLFF.

V gene TRBV5-4 combines with J gene TRBJ2-1; weak D call: TRBD1 (5 bases). V was trimmed by 5 bases and J by 2 bases, leaving 17 bases between them. In germline, CDR1 is SGHNT, CDR2 YYREEE (reference sequence). The CDR3 extends over 16 amino acids. The CDR3 reads CASSVAGPTAYNEQFF. DNA of the CDR3: TGTGCCAGCAGTGTAGCAGGGCCAACTGCCTACAATGAGCAGTTCTTC.

The genes are TRBV30 and TRBJ1-4, with a tentative D call TRBD1 (6 bases). Germline V CDR1 and CDR2: GTSNPN, SVGIG (reference sequence). The CDR3 loop spans 13 amino acids. Trimming cost V 8 bases and J 4 bases, with 14 bases left between them. This CDR3 is CALTGQDNEKLFF. As DNA, the CDR3 is TGTGCCCTTACGGGACAAGATAATGAAAAACTGTTTTTT. The full variable domain, rest sourced from reference TRBV30 and TRBJ1-4, is SQTIHQWPATLVQPVGSPLSLECTVEGTSNPNLYWYRQAAGRGLQLLFYSVGIGQISSEVPQNLSASRPQDRQFILSSKKLLLSDSGFYLCALTGQDNEKLFFGSGTQLSVL.

The rearrangement links TRBV6-6 to TRBJ1-1, with unresolved D. Germline values: CDR1 MNHNY, CDR2 SVGAGI (reference sequence). V lost 2 bases and J 5 bases, leaving 12 bases between the germline ends. CDR3 length: 14 amino acids. The chain's CDR3 is CASSYAPSGTEAFF. The CDR3 DNA reads TGTGCCAGCAGTTACGCGCCGTCGGGTACTGAAGCTTTCTTT.

The CDR3 DNA is TGCGCCAGCAGCCAAGAACCGGGGTTGACGAACACCGGGGAGCTGTTTTTT. It codes for CASSQEPGLTNTGELFF. The gene calls are TRBV4-1 and TRBJ2-2; possibly TRBD2 for D (5 bases). Germline V CDR1 and CDR2: MGHRA, YSYEKL. The CDR3 covers 17 residues. V gave up 0 bases and J gave up 0 bases, with 11 bases separating them.

The gene calls are TRBV6-5 and TRBJ1-6; 9 bases align to TRBD1. Germline-derived CDR1 and CDR2 are MNHEY and SVGAGI. The CDR3 length is 15 residues. Germline trimming cut 6 bases from V and 9 bases from J; bases unmatched to any gene: 9. The CDR3 protein is CASRTSGTGSSPLHF. In DNA form, the CDR3 reads TGTGCCAGCAGGACCTCCGGGACAGGGAGTTCACCCCTCCACTTT.

The chain carries TRBV10-3 and TRBJ2-2; D is uncertain. V was clipped by 0 bases and J by 0 bases, with 5 bases between them. CDR3 length: 15 amino acids. Per the germline V gene, CDR1 is ENHRY and CDR2 is SYGVKD. Here the CDR3 reads CAISESSPNTGELFF. CDR3 nucleotides: TGTGCCATCAGTGAGTCGAGCCCGAACACCGGGGAGCTGTTTTTT.

A few counts support this clone. This chain connects TRBV10-3 to TRBJ1-4, with TRBD1 matching over 10 bases. This CDR3 region has 14 residues. V shed 5 bases, J shed 7 bases, and the junction held 4 bases outside the gene matches. Germline V gives CDR1 ENHRY, CDR2 SYGVKD. CDR3 loop: CAISRQGASEKLFF. The CDR3 DNA reads as TGTGCCATCAGTCGACAGGGGGCGAGTGAAAAACTGTTTTTT.

The V call is TRBV18, the J call TRBJ2-5; TRBD1 is a possible D gene (5 bases). CDR3 length equals 14 residues. Trimming took 4 bases from V and 1 from J, leaving 10 bases between them. The germline V gene encodes CDR1 KGHSH and CDR2 LQKENI. DNA for the CDR3: TGTGCCAGCTCACTCGGACATCTCCAAGAGACCCAGTACTTC. This codes for CASSLGHLQETQYF.

A note on this clone: Other DNA variants within this sample encode the same CDR3. The chain combines TRBV6-5 with TRBJ2-7; the D is unclear. The CDR3 totals 13 residues. CDR1 MNHEY and CDR2 SVGAGI come from the germline V gene. Deletions cut 0 bases from V and 1 base from J, with 4 bases between. The CDR3 bases are TGTGCCAGCAGTTACTCGCAGTCCTACGAGCAGTACTTC. Translating gives CASSYSQSYEQYF.

The rearrangement links TRBV7-8 to TRBJ1-6, with TRBD1 matching 7 bases. After removal of 5 bases from V and 5 bases from J, the junction contained 6 bases not matched to a gene. The length of the CDR3 is 15 residues. CDR1 is SGHVS, CDR2 FQNEAQ, per germline. In nucleotides, the CDR3 is TGTGCCAGCAGCCGCAACAGGGGCAATAATTCACCCCTCCACTTT. Translation gives CASSRNRGNNSPLHF.

The J gene is TRBJ1-6, the V gene TRBV4-1; 7 bases align to TRBD1. The CDR3 sequence is 15 residues long. V shed 1 base, J shed 4 bases, and the junction held 1 base outside the gene matches. The germline V gene encodes CDR1 MGHRA and CDR2 YSYEKL. This chain's CDR3 is CASSQAGQYNSPLHF. For the CDR3, the DNA is TGCGCCAGCAGCCAAGCGGGACAGTATAATTCACCCCTCCACTTT.

The chain combines TRBV6-5 with TRBJ1-1; D is unresolved. Trimming stripped 10 bases from V and 1 base from J, with 4 bases between. The germline CDR1 and CDR2 sequences are MNHEY and SVGAGI. This CDR3 is built from 10 residues. The CDR3 DNA is TGTGCCACCGGGAACACTGAAGCTTTCTTT. This encodes CATGNTEAFF.

The V and J genes are TRBV11-3 and TRBJ1-6, with a tentative D call TRBD1 (5 bases). This CDR3 spans 20 amino acids. Germline-derived CDR1 and CDR2 are SGHNT and YENEEA. The V and J ends lost 5 bases and 0 bases respectively, with 23 bases between them. CDR3 in amino acids: CASSTPRGLHRSSYNSPLHF. CDR3 nucleotide sequence: TGTGCCAGCAGCACGCCCCGGGGACTACATAGGAGCTCCTATAATTCACCCCTCCACTTT.

The V and J genes are TRBV10-1 and TRBJ1-1, with 7 nucleotides matching TRBD1. The germline CDR1 and CDR2 sequences are WNHNN and SYGVQD (reference sequence). This CDR3 spans 15 amino acids. The V segment lost 10 bases and the J segment 0 bases; nucleotides outside the gene matches: 11. The CDR3 DNA is TGCGCCAAACTAGACAGGGTAACCATGAACACTGAAGCTTTCTTT. Residues: CAKLDRVTMNTEAFF.

The chain combines TRBV7-8 with TRBJ1-6, with D maybe TRBD1 (5 bases). This CDR3 is 15 amino acids long. In germline, CDR1 is SGHVS, CDR2 FQNEAQ. V was cut by 3 bases and J by 7 bases, with 13 bases left in between. The CDR3 region is CASSFREGGNSPLHF. CDR3 DNA sequence: TGTGCCAGCAGCTTCAGGGAGGGCGGCAATTCACCCCTCCACTTT.

CDR3 bases: TGTGCCAGCAGCGCGGCCATCACCGGGGAGCTGTTTTTT. It encodes CASSAAITGELFF. This chain connects TRBV13 to TRBJ2-2; no definite D call. Germline CDR1 and CDR2: PRHDT and FYEKMQ (reference sequence). The CDR3 consists of 13 residues. V dropped 5 bases and J dropped 4 bases, with 8 bases sitting between them. Combining the CDR3 with reference TRBV13 and TRBJ2-2 gives the whole variable domain AAGVIQSPRHLIKEKRETATLKCYPIPRHDTVYWYQQGPGQDPQFLISFYEKMQSDKGSIPDRFSAQQFSDYHSELNMSSLELGDSALYFCASSAAITGELFFGEGSRLTVL.

This clone was observed a single time. The rearrangement uses TRBV19 and TRBJ2-6; D is undetermined. Trimming took off 5 bases at V and 1 base at J, with 3 bases between the two ends. There are 13 residues in the CDR3. Looked up from germline, CDR1 is LNHDA and CDR2 is SQIVND (reference sequence). In nucleotides, the CDR3 is TGTGCCAGTAGTCAATCTGGGGCCAACGTCCTGACTTTC. This encodes CASSQSGANVLTF. The variable domain in full, completed from reference TRBV19 and TRBJ2-6, reads DGGITQSPKYLFRKEGQNVTLSCEQNLNHDAMYWYRQDPGQGLRLIYYSQIVNDFQKGDIAEGYSVSREKKESFPLTVTSAQKNPTAFYLCASSQSGANVLTFGAGSRLTVL.

The chain links TRBV5-1 to TRBJ2-3; TRBD2 agrees at 8 bases. CDR3 length: 14 amino acids. Losses at the gene ends were 4 bases for V and 2 bases for J; bases not matched to a gene: 3. Per the germline V gene, CDR1 is SGHRS and CDR2 is YFSETQ. DNA for the CDR3: TGCGCCAGCAGCATCGGGGGGGACACAGATACGCAGTATTTT. Its translation: CASSIGGDTDTQYF.

Only a few counts were recorded for this clone. CDR3 sequence reads: CASSVESSPGAQHF. DNA of the CDR3: TGTGCCAGCAGCGTAGAGAGTAGCCCGGGGGCCCAGCATTTT. V usage is TRBV9 and J usage is TRBJ1-5; TRBD1 is a possible D gene (5 bases). CDR1 and CDR2 from the germline V gene are SGDLS and YYNGEE. Trimming took off 0 bases at V and 11 bases at J, with 15 bases between the two ends. The CDR3 has 14 residues. Combining the CDR3 with reference TRBV9 and TRBJ1-5 gives the whole variable domain DSGVTQTPKHLITATGQRVTLRCSPRSGDLSVYWYQQSLDQGLQFLIQYYNGEERAKGNILERFSAQQFPDLHSELNLSSLELGDSALYFCASSVESSPGAQHFGDGTRLSIL.

The gene calls are TRBV5-1 and TRBJ2-3; 12 nucleotides match TRBD2. The J segment lost 2 bases and the V segment lost 3 bases, leaving 4 bases of the junction unmatched. This CDR3 is 16 amino acids long. CDR1 SGHRS and CDR2 YFSETQ come from the germline V gene. The CDR3 coding sequence is TGCGCCAGCAGCTCGACTAGCGGGGGCTACACAGATACGCAGTATTTT. It codes for CASSSTSGGYTDTQYF.

V usage is TRBV28 and J usage is TRBJ1-2; 7 bases are a match to TRBD1. Trimming at V came to 4 bases and at J to 0 bases, leaving 8 bases not matched to a gene. Germline V lookup: CDR1 MDHEN, CDR2 SYDVKM. The CDR3 spans 16 residues. The CDR3 DNA reads TGTGCCAGCAGTTCCTTTAGGGACAGAGCTAACTATGGCTACACCTTC. Translated: CASSSFRDRANYGYTF.

The chain is built from TRBV5-1 and TRBJ2-7; possible D gene TRBD2, 6 bases. Trimming cost V 4 bases and J 1 base, with 15 bases left between them. CDR1 is SGHRS, CDR2 YFSETQ, per germline. The CDR3 contains 15 residues. CDR3 sequence reads: CASSPEEGRSYEQYF. CDR3 nucleotides: TGCGCCAGCAGCCCGGAAGAGGGGAGGTCCTACGAGCAGTACTTC.

The J gene is TRBJ1-2, the V gene TRBV19; 8 nucleotides align to TRBD1. V was pared by 5 bases and J by 7 bases, with 15 bases of the junction left unmatched. Germline CDR1 reads LNHDA; CDR2 reads SQIVND (reference sequence). This CDR3 spans 16 amino acids. In DNA, the CDR3 is TGTGCCAGTAGTCCACAAAAGACAGGGGCTGGTAGTGGCTACACCTTC. Its translation is CASSPQKTGAGSGYTF.

The gene calls are TRBV18 and TRBJ2-3; 7 bases line up with TRBD1. The CDR3 is 15 residues long. Germline loops: CDR1 KGHSH, CDR2 LQKENI. V shed 2 bases, J shed 2 bases, and the junction held 4 bases outside the gene matches. The CDR3: CASSPTGALTDTQYF. Written as DNA, the CDR3 is TGTGCCAGCTCACCAACAGGGGCCCTCACAGATACGCAGTATTTT.